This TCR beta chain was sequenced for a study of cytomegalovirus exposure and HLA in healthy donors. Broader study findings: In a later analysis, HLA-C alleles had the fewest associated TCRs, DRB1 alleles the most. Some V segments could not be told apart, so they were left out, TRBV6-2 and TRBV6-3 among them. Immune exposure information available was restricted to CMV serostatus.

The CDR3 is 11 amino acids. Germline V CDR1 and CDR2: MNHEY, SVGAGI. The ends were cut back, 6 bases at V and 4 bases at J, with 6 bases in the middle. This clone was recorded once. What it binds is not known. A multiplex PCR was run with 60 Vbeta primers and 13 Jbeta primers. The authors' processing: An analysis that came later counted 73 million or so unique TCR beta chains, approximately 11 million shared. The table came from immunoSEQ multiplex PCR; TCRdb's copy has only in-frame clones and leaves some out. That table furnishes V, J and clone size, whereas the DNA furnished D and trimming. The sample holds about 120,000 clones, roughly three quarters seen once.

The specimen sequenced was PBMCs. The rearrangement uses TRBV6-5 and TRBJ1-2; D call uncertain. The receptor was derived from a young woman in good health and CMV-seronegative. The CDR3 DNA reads TGTGCCAGCAGGGCAAGCTATGGCTACACCTTC. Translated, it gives CASRASYGYTF.